This T cell receptor beta chain was captured by sequencing in a study of cytomegalovirus exposure and HLA in healthy donors. Samples came from healthy bone marrow donors. The PCR ran on 60 Vbeta and 13 Jbeta primers. Data came from immunoSEQ multiplex PCR; TCRdb stores just in-frame clones and leaves some out. This sample yields over 150,000 clones, of which more than 85% are seen a single time; 0.2% to 0.3% belongs to the top ten. The CDR3 length is 14 residues. V gave up 5 bases and J gave up 7 bases; unmatched junction bases: 5. Germline V gene data show CDR1 as MRHNA and CDR2 as SNTAGT. General study results and limits: Later analysis demonstrated an association between a missense DCLRE1C variant and TCR beta V- and J-gene trimming.

Concerning this clone itself: Its antigen is still unknown.

The V and J genes are TRBV6-4 and TRBJ2-1, with 10 nucleotides matching TRBD2. This clonotype was obtained from a girl less than two years old in good health and CMV-seronegative. Sequencing was done on a sample of PBMCs. CDR3 in amino acids: CASSHLAGVNEQFF. CDR3 bases: TGTGCCAGCAGTCACCTAGCGGGAGTAAATGAGCAGTTCTTC.